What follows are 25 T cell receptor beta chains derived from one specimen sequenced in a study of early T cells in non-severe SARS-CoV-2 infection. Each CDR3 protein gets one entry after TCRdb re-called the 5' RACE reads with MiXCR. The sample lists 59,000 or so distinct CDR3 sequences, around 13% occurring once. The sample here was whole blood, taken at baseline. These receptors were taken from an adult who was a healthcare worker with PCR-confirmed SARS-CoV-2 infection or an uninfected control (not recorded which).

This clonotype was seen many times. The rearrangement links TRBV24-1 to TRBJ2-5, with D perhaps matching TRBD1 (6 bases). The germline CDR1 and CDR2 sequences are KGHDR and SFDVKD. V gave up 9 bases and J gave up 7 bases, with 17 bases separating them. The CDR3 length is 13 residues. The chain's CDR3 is CATSDTNRATQYF. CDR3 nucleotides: TGTGCCACCTCCGACACAAACAGGGCGACCCAGTACTTC.

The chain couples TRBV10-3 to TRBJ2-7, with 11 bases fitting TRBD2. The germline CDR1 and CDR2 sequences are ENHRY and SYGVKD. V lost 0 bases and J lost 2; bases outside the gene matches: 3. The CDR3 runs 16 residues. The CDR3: CAISESPGLAAYEQYF. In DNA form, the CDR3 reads TGTGCCATCAGTGAGTCGCCGGGACTAGCGGCCTACGAGCAGTACTTC.

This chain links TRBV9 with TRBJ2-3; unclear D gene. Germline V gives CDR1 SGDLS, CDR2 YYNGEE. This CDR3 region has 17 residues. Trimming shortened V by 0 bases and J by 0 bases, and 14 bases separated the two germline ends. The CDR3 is CASSVGGGYSSTDTQYF. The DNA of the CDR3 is TGTGCCAGCAGCGTAGGCGGCGGCTACTCTAGCACAGATACGCAGTATTTT.

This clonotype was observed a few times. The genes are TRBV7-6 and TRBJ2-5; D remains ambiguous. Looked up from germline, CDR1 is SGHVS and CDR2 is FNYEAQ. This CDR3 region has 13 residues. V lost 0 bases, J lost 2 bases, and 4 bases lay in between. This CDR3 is CASSLALQETQYF. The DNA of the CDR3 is TGTGCCAGCAGCTTAGCCCTACAAGAGACCCAGTACTTC.

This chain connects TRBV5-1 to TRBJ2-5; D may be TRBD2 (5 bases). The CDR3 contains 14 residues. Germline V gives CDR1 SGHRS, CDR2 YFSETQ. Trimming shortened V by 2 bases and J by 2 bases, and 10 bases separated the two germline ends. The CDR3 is CASSFLGLQETQYF. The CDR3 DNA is TGCGCCAGCAGCTTCCTCGGACTGCAAGAGACCCAGTACTTC.

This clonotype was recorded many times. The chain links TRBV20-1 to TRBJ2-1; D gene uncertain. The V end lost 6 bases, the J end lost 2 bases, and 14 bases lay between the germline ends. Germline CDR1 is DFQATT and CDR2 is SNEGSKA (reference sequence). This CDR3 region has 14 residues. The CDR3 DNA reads TGCAGTGCACCGACTGGCCCACCCTACAATGAGCAGTTCTTC. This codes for CSAPTGPPYNEQFF.

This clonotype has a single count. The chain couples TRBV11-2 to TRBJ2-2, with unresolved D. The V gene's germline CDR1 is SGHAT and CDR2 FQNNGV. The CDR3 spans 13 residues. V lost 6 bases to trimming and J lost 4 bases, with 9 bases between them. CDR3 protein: CASRPTITGELFF. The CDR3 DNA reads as TGTGCCAGCAGACCAACCATCACCGGGGAGCTGTTTTTT.

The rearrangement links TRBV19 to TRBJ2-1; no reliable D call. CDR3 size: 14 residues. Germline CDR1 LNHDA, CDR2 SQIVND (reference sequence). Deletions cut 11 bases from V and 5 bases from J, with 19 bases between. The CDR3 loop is CAPAMGTGHNEQFF. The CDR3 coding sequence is TGTGCCCCAGCGATGGGCACCGGCCACAATGAGCAGTTCTTC.

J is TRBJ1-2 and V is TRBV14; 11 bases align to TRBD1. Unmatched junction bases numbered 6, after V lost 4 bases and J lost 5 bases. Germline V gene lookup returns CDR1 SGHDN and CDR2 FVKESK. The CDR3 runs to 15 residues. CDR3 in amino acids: CASSPRTGGIYGYTF. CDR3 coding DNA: TGTGCCAGCAGCCCCCGGACAGGGGGCATATATGGCTACACCTTC.

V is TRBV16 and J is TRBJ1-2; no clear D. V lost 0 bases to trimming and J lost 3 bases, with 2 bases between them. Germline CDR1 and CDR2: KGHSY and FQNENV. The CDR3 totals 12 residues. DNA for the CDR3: TGTGCCAGCAGCCAATCGGACTATGGCTACACCTTC. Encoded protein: CASSQSDYGYTF.

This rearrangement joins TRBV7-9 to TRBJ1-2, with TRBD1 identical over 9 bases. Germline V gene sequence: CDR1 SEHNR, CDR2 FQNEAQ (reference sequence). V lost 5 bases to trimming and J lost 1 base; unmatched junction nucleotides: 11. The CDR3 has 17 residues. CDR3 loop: CASSPPDGQGNNYGYTF. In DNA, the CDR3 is TGTGCCAGCAGCCCTCCAGACGGACAGGGGAATAACTATGGCTACACCTTC.

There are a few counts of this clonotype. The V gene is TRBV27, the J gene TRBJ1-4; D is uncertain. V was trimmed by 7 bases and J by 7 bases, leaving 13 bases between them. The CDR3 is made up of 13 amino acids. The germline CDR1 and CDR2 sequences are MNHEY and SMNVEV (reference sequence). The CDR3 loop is CASTITSGEKLFF. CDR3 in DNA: TGTGCCAGCACTATAACGAGTGGTGAAAAACTGTTTTTT. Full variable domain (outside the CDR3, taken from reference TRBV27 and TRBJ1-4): EAQVTQNPRYLITVTGKKLTVTCSQNMNHEYMSWYRQDPGLGLRQIYYSMNVEVTDKGDVPEGYKVSRKEKRNFPLILESPSPNQTSLYFCASTITSGEKLFFGSGTQLSVL.

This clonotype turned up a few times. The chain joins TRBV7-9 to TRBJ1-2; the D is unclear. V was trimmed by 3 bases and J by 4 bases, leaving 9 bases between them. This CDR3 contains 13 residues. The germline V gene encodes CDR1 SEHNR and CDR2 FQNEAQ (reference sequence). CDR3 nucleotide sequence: TGTGCCAGCAGCTTCGGCTCGATCTATGGCTACACCTTC. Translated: CASSFGSIYGYTF.

The CDR3 nucleotides read TGCGCCAGCATCGCGCCAGGGAGAGATACGCAGTATTTT. It is translated as CASIAPGRDTQYF. The chain couples TRBV10-2 to TRBJ2-3; possibly TRBD1 or TRBD2 for D (5 bases each). Between the trimmed V and J ends, which lost 7 bases and 5 bases, there was a span of 13 bases. The CDR3 covers 13 residues. Germline loops: CDR1 WSHSY, CDR2 SAAADI.

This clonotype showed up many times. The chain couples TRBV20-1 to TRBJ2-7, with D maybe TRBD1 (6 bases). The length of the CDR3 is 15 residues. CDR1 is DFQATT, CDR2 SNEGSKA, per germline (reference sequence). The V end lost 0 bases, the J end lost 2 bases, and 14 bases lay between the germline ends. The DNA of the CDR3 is TGCAGTGCTAGAGATCCCCCCCAGGGGACCTACGAGCAGTACTTC. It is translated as CSARDPPQGTYEQYF.

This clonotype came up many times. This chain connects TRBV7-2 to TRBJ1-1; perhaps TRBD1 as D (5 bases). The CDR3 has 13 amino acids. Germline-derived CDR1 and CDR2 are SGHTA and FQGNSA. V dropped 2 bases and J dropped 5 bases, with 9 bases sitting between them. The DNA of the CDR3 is TGTGCCAGCAGCTTACAGGGAGGGACTGAAGCTTTCTTT. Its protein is CASSLQGGTEAFF.

CDR3 in amino acids: CASSLSGSDYEQYF. The CDR3 DNA follows: TGTGCCAGCAGTTTATCGGGGTCAGACTACGAGCAGTACTTC. The V call is TRBV27, the J call TRBJ2-7; D ambiguous. This CDR3 region has 14 residues. Trimming cost V 0 bases and J 3 bases, with 9 bases left between them. Per germline, CDR1 MNHEY and CDR2 SMNVEV (reference sequence).

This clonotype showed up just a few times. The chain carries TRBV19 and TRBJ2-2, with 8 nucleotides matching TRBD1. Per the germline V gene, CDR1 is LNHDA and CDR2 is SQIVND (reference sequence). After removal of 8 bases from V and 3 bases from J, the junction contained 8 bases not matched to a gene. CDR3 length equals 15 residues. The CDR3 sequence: CASPPPGQDTGELFF. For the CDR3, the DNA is TGTGCCAGTCCCCCTCCGGGACAGGACACCGGGGAGCTGTTTTTT.

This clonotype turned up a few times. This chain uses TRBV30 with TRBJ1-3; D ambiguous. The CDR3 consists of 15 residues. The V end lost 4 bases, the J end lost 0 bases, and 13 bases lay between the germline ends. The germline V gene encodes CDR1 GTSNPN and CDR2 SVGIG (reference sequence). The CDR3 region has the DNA TGTGCCTGGAATACCGGATACTCCTCTGGAAACACCATATATTTT. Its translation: CAWNTGYSSGNTIYF.

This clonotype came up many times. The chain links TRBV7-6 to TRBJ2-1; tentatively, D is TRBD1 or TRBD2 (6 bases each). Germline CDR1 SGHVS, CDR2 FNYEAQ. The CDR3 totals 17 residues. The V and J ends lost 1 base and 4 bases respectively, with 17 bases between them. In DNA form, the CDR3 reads TGTGCCAGCAGCTTAGGCGACACAAAGGGGGGATACAATGAGCAGTTCTTC. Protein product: CASSLGDTKGGYNEQFF. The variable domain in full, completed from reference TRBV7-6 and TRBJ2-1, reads GAGVSQSPRYKVTKRGQDVALRCDPISGHVSLYWYRQALGQGPEFLTYFNYEAQQDKSGLPNDRFSAERPEGSISTLTIQRTEQRDSAMYRCASSLGDTKGGYNEQFFGPGTRLTVL.

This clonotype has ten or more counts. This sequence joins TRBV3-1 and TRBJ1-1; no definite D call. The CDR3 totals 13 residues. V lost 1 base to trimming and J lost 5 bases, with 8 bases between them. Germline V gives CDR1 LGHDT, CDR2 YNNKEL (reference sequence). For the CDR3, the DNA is TGTGCCAGCAGCCAAGCGGGATTGACTGAAGCTTTCTTT. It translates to CASSQAGLTEAFF.

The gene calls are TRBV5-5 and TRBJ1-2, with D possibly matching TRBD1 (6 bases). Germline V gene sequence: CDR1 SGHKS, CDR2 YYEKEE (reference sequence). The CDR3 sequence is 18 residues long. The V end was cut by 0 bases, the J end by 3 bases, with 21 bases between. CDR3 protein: CASSLAGGRKLSDYGYTF. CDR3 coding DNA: TGTGCCAGCAGCTTGGCCGGGGGGCGCAAGCTATCGGACTATGGCTACACCTTC. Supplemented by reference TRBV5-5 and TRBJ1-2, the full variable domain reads DAGVTQSPTHLIKTRGQQVTLRCSPISGHKSVSWYQQVLGQGPQFIFQYYEKEERGRGNFPDRFSARQFPNYSSELNVNALLLGDSALYLCASSLAGGRKLSDYGYTFGSGTRLTVV.

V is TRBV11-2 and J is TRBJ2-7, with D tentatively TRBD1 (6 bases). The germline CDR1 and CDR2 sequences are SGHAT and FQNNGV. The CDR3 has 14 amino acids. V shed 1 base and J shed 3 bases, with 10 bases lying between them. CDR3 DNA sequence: TGTGCCAGCAGCTTAGTACCCAGGGGCTACGAGCAGTACTTC. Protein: CASSLVPRGYEQYF.

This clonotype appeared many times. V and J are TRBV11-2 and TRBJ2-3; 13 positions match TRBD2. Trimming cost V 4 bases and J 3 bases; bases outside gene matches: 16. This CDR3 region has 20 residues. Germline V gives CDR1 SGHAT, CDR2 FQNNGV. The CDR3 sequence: CASSSNSRTSGSGSTDTQYF. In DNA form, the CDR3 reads TGTGCCAGCAGCTCCAACTCTCGGACTAGCGGGAGTGGAAGTACAGATACGCAGTATTTT.

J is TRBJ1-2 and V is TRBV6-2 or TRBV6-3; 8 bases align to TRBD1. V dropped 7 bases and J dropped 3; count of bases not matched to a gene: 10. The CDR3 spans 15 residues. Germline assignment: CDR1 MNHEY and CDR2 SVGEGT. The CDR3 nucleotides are TGTGCCAGCACCTCTGGAGGGACAGGAGACTATGGCTACACCTTC. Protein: CASTSGGTGDYGYTF.